This entry features one T cell receptor (beta chain) sequence. Antigen unknown. These donors counted as nominally healthy when sampled, but unrecorded immune exposures were likely. The primer mix had 60 Vbeta and 13 Jbeta primers. Produced via immunoSEQ multiplex PCR; TCRdb's table is partial and in-frame only. The sample includes about 130,000 clones, roughly 85% of them seen just once. The sample comes from a study of cytomegalovirus exposure and HLA in healthy donors. Notes on the study in general: Among TCR beta chains, those listed as cytomegalovirus-associated numbered over 150. Earlier analysis found most TCR beta V segments productive about 90% or about 30% of the time.

Germline-derived CDR1 and CDR2 are MNHEY and SMNVEV (reference sequence). V was pared by 6 bases and J by 2 bases, with 8 bases of the junction left unmatched. The CDR3 is made up of 15 amino acids. This sequence was found in a woman aged 40-49 years in good health and CMV-seropositive. The chain uses TRBV27 and TRBJ2-7; 9 bases are a match to TRBD1. The specimen sequenced was PBMCs. The CDR3 bases are TGTGCCAGCAGCCACAAAAGGGACAGGGCCTACGAGCAGTACTTC. Encoded protein: CASSHKRDRAYEQYF.